This T cell receptor (beta chain) was sequenced in a study of blood T cell repertoires in COVID-19. Looking at the study overall: Some COVID-19 samples were acute and others convalescent; all came from the United States, Italy and Spain. PBMCs, B-cell-depleted T cells, or T cells were the source of the cDNA or gDNA that made up the material.

Original analysis: Amplifying reference gene primers gave estimates of nucleated cell counts. Repertoires were generated with immunoSEQ multiplex PCR, while TCRdb's copy carries only in-frame clones and drops some. V and J calls and clone size are those listed in that table; D and trimming were worked out from the DNA. Here the sample spans around 150,000 clones, roughly 90% being singletons. V gave up 1 base and J gave up 2 bases, with 12 bases separating them. This CDR3 is built from 16 residues. The germline gives CDR1 SGHDN, CDR2 FVKESK. Resolution of symptoms, clearance, or two negative PCRs was present in recovered Cohort 3 donors.

The J gene is TRBJ1-3, the V gene TRBV14; D unresolved. Sequencing used PBMCs or T cells enriched from blood (not recorded which). This TCR was sampled from a woman aged 45-60 years who had recovered from COVID-19. The CDR3 sequence: CASSQVSVGTGNTIYF. In DNA, the CDR3 is TGTGCCAGCAGCCAAGTTTCGGTGGGCACTGGAAACACCATATATTTT.